This record covers a single T cell receptor (beta chain). As yet, its antigen is unknown. Donors comprised healthy HIV-negative adults lacking recent acute infections or vaccinations. Libraries were prepared by immunoSEQ multiplex PCR; TCRdb keeps only in-frame clonotypes and omits some of them. This sample has about 510,000 clones, with almost 80% found just once. This specimen belongs to a study of shared clonotypes between healthy human individuals. Overall study findings and caveats: Donor clonotype sharing was expected to depend on sequencing depth.

Sequencing was carried out using PBMCs. The source is a woman aged 40-49 years in good health. Some clones in this sample may be carry-over from other donors' samples.

CDR3 loop: CASSLALGSRVGGYTF. CDR3 in DNA: TGTGCCAGCAGCTTAGCGCTCGGTTCCCGGGTCGGTGGCTACACCTTC. This chain links TRBV7-9 with TRBJ1-2; D call uncertain. Deletions cut 0 bases from V and 7 bases from J, with 18 bases between. This CDR3 has 16 amino acids. Germline V gene data show CDR1 as SEHNR and CDR2 as FQNEAQ (reference sequence).